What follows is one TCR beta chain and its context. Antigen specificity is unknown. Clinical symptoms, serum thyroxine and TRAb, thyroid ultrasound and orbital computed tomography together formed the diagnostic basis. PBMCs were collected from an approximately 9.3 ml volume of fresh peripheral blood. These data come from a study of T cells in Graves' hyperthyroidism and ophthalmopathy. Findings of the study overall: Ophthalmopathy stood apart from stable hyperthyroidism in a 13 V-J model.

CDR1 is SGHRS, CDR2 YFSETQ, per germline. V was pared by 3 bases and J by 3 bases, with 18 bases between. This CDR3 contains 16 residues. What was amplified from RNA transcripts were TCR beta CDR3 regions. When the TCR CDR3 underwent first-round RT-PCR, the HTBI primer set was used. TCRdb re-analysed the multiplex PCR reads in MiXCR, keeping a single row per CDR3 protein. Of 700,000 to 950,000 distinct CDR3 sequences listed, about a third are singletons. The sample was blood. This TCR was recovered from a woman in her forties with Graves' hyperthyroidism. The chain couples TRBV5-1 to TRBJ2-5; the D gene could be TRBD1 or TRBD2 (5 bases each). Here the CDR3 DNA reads TGCGCCAGCAGCTCCCGCACGGGGCCACAGAAAGAGACCCAGTACTTC. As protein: CASSSRTGPQKETQYF.